The next 10 T cell receptor beta chains were all read from a single sample in a study of regulatory T cells in long-lasting Graves disease. Time point reported: newly diagnosed GD, antithyroid drugs for less than 3 months. PBMCs were the source of the RNA used for TCR sequencing. Both iRepertoire HTBI primers and Arm-PCR of CDR3 regions were used to build the TCR beta libraries. TCRdb fed the multiplex PCR reads into MiXCR, producing one record per CDR3 protein. The data show hundreds of thousands of distinct CDR3 sequences, about 12% seen once. The sample was also reused in another study, on T cells in Graves' hyperthyroidism and ophthalmopathy.

This specimen was peripheral blood mononuclear cells (PBMCs), taken at new diagnosis, from a patient treated with antithyroid drugs. The receptors come from a woman in her twenties or thirties with Graves disease.

In regard to this clonotype: No conserved phenylalanine or tryptophan is present at the end of the CDR3, so a read error is the likely explanation. Here the CDR3 DNA reads TGCGCCAGCAGCCACAGCGGGAGAGGGAATGAGCAGTTCCTC. It is translated as CASSHSGRGNEQFL. The gene calls are TRBV5-1 and TRBJ2-1; 8 bases are shared with TRBD2. Germline loops: CDR1 SGHRS, CDR2 YFSETQ. With 4 bases clipped from V and 7 bases from J, the junction kept 7 bases outside the gene matches. The CDR3 extends over 14 amino acids.

As to this clonotype: Given a much more abundant clone one base away, this may be a read error. The chain employs TRBV11-2 and TRBJ1-5; 7 bases map to TRBD1. After removal of 6 bases from V and 5 bases from J, the junction contained 4 bases not matched to a gene. Per the germline V gene, CDR1 is SGHAT and CDR2 is FQNNGV. The CDR3 has 13 amino acids. CDR3 sequence: CASSGQADQPQHF. The CDR3, as DNA: TGTGCCAGCAGTGGACAGGCCGATCAGCCCCAGCATTTT.

This clonotype has a count of ten or more. This chain uses TRBV7-3 with TRBJ2-3; D is undetermined. The CDR3 totals 15 residues. Germline V lookup: CDR1 SGHTA, CDR2 FQGTGA. Trimming stripped 1 base from V and 0 bases from J, with 8 bases between. The CDR3 nucleotides are TGTGCCAGCAGCTTAAGCCGAGGTAGCACAGATACGCAGTATTTT. Its translation is CASSLSRGSTDTQYF. The full variable domain, in which reference TRBV7-3 and TRBJ2-3 provide the parts outside the CDR3, is GAGVSQTPSNKVTEKGKYVELRCDPISGHTALYWYRQSLGQGPEFLIYFQGTGAADDSGLPNDRFFAVRPEGSVSTLKIQRTERGDSAVYLCASSLSRGSTDTQYFGPGTRLTVL.

The V and J genes are TRBV7-9 and TRBJ2-5, with D possibly TRBD2 on 6 matching bases. Germline V gene sequence: CDR1 SEHNR, CDR2 FQNEAQ (reference sequence). The CDR3 is 11 residues long. V lost 10 bases and J 7 bases, leaving 13 bases between the germline ends. The CDR3 DNA reads TGTGCCACCCGGCGGGGAGGGACCCAGTACTTC. This translates into CATRRGGTQYF.

The sample holds many counts of this clonotype. The genes are TRBV20-1 and TRBJ2-1; 7 bases map to TRBD2. V lost 6 bases to trimming and J lost 5 bases; unmatched junction nucleotides: 4. Germline V gene lookup returns CDR1 DFQATT and CDR2 SNEGSKA (reference sequence). This CDR3 spans 12 amino acids. As DNA, the CDR3 is TGCAGTGCCGGGGACTACAACAATGAGCAGTTCTTC. Amino acid sequence: CSAGDYNNEQFF.

The table lists this clonotype with a few counts. The rearrangement joins TRBV4-3 to TRBJ2-2, with TRBD1 identical over 10 bases. Germline V gives CDR1 LGHNA, CDR2 YSLEER. This CDR3 contains 17 residues. V was pared by 3 bases and J by 7 bases, with 11 bases of the junction left unmatched. The CDR3 coding sequence is TGCGCCAGCAGCCAGGCTCCCGGGACAGGGGTAATCGGGGAGCTGTTTTTT. Protein sequence: CASSQAPGTGVIGELFF.

This clonotype was detected a few times. The J gene is TRBJ1-2, the V gene TRBV6-4; 10 positions match TRBD1. CDR3 length: 15 residues. Trimming cost V 2 bases and J 0 bases; bases outside gene matches: 0. CDR1 is MRHNA and CDR2 is SNTAGT in the germline V gene. CDR3 amino acids: CASSDGQGANYGYTF. CDR3 DNA sequence: TGTGCCAGCAGTGACGGACAGGGGGCTAACTATGGCTACACCTTC.

This clonotype has at least ten counts. The V call is TRBV6-1, the J call TRBJ1-6, with D tentatively TRBD1 (5 bases). V lost 6 bases and J 1 base, leaving 34 bases between the germline ends. This CDR3 is 23 amino acids long. Looked up from germline, CDR1 is MNHNS and CDR2 is SASEGT. CDR3: CASRRTLPTEGPLSVSYNSPLHF. DNA for the CDR3: TGTGCCAGCAGGAGGACACTCCCCACTGAGGGCCCACTTTCGGTGTCCTATAATTCACCCCTCCACTTT.

A remark on this clonotype: A much larger clone lies one base from this, so it may be a read error. This chain joins TRBV11-2 and TRBJ2-7; 10 bases agree with TRBD1. The CDR3 loop spans 17 amino acids. Germline lookup yields CDR1 SGHAT and CDR2 FQNNGV. The CDR3 sequence: CASSFNSGTGDTYEQCF. In DNA form, the CDR3 reads TGTGCCAGCAGCTTCAATTCCGGGACAGGGGATACCTACGAGCAGTGCTTC.

This clonotype was observed at least ten times. The chain combines TRBV7-2 with TRBJ2-7; D possibly matches TRBD1 or TRBD2 (5 bases each). The V gene lost 1 base and the J gene lost 9 bases, with 16 bases spanning the gap. The CDR3 loop spans 14 amino acids. Germline CDR1 SGHTA, CDR2 FQGNSA. The chain's CDR3 is CASSLGAGTGSQYF. The CDR3 DNA reads as TGTGCCAGCAGCTTAGGGGCTGGGACGGGATCGCAGTACTTC. The whole variable domain, filled in from reference TRBV7-2 and TRBJ2-7, reads GAGVSQSPSNKVTEKGKDVELRCDPISGHTALYWYRQSLGQGLEFLIYFQGNSAPDKSGLPSDRFSAERTGGSVSTLTIQRTQQEDSAVYLCASSLGAGTGSQYFGPGTRLTVT.